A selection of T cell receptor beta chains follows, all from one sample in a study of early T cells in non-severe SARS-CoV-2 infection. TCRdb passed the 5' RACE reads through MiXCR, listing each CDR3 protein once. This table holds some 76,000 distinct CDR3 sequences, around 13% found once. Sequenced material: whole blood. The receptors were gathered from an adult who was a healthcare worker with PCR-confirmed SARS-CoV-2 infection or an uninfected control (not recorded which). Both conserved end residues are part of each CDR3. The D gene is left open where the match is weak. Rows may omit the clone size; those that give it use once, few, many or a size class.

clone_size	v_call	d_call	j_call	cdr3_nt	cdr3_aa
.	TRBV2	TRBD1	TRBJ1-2	TGTGCCAGCAGTGGGGGGACAGTGATTAATGGCTACACCTTC	CASSGGTVINGYTF
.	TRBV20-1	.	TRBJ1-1	TGCAGTGCTCTAAGGGGGGTAAATGAAGCTTTCTTT	CSALRGVNEAFF
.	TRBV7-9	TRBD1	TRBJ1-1	TGTGCCAGCAGGCGGGACAGCATGAACACTGAAGCTTTCTTT	CASRRDSMNTEAFF
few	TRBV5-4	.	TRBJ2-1	TGTGCCAGCAGCGGGGACTTGGGATCCTACAATGAGCAGTTCTTC	CASSGDLGSYNEQFF
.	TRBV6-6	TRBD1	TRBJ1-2	TGTGCCAGCACCAGCAAGGGGCAGGGGGGTTATAACTATGGCTACACCTTC	CASTSKGQGGYNYGYTF
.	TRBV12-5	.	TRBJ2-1	TGCCGCCCTTCAGAACGGACAGAGAATGAGCAGTTCTTC	CRPSERTENEQFF
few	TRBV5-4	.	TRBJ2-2	TGTGCCAGCAGCCCAGTATGGGCGAACACCGGGGAGCTGTTTTTT	CASSPVWANTGELFF
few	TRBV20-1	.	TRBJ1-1	TGCAGTGCCCGGGCCTTGAACACTGAAGCTTTCTTT	CSARALNTEAFF
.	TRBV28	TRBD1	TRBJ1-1	TGTGCCAGCAGTGCCCGGGACAGGAAAAACACTGAAGCTTTCTTT	CASSARDRKNTEAFF
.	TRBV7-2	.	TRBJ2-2	TGTGCCAACCGACGGGGGACCGGGGAGCTGTTTTTT	CANRRGTGELFF
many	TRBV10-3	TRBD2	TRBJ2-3	TGTGCCAGCAAAAGGGCTAGCGGGAATCTAGGGGATACGCAGTATTTT	CASKRASGNLGDTQYF
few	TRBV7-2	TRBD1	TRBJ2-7	TGTGCCAGCAGCTGGCCGGGACAGGGAACCTACGAGCAGTACTTC	CASSWPGQGTYEQYF